This TCR beta chain was obtained from a study of tumor-infiltrating lymphocytes in primary liver carcinoma. The overall study: Resection treated the patients' primary liver carcinoma. Staging of the tumors gave T1-T3 N0M0, with widths of about 4.2 to 10 cm. Study-level results: Lower overlap was observed for tumor-adjacent and tumor-blood pairs relative to tumor region pairs.

Blood RNA was derived from unsorted whole blood, and germline DNA was extracted too. Remarks on this clonotype: Antigen unknown. This likely comes from a read error, as the CDR3 has no conserved phenylalanine or tryptophan at its end.

Total RNA amounting to 500 ng was the source from which TCR beta cDNA was made with a constant-region primer. Sequencing libraries for TCR beta derived from three nested multiplex PCR rounds that used slightly modified ARM-PCR. It was with TRBV1-TRBV30 forward primers and a C-beta reverse primer that the first two PCR rounds were run, at about 9 cycles each. TCRdb reprocessed the multiplex PCR reads with MiXCR, giving one entry per CDR3 protein. There are about 200,000 distinct CDR3 sequences in the sample; less than 65% occur only once, and approximately 6.6% lies in the top ten. V shed 9 bases and J 5 bases; nucleotides not matched to a gene: 11. The CDR3 runs 16 residues. The germline V gene has CDR1 SGHAT and CDR2 FQNNGV.

The V and J genes are TRBV11-2 and TRBJ2-2, with 11 bases matching TRBD2. Sequenced sample: peripheral blood. The sequence came from a woman aged 55-75 years with primary liver carcinoma and hepatitis B virus infection. The CDR3 region has the DNA TGTGCCAGGAGCCTACTAGCGGGAGATTTAACCGGGGAGCTGTTTTGT. Its protein product is CARSLLAGDLTGELFC.